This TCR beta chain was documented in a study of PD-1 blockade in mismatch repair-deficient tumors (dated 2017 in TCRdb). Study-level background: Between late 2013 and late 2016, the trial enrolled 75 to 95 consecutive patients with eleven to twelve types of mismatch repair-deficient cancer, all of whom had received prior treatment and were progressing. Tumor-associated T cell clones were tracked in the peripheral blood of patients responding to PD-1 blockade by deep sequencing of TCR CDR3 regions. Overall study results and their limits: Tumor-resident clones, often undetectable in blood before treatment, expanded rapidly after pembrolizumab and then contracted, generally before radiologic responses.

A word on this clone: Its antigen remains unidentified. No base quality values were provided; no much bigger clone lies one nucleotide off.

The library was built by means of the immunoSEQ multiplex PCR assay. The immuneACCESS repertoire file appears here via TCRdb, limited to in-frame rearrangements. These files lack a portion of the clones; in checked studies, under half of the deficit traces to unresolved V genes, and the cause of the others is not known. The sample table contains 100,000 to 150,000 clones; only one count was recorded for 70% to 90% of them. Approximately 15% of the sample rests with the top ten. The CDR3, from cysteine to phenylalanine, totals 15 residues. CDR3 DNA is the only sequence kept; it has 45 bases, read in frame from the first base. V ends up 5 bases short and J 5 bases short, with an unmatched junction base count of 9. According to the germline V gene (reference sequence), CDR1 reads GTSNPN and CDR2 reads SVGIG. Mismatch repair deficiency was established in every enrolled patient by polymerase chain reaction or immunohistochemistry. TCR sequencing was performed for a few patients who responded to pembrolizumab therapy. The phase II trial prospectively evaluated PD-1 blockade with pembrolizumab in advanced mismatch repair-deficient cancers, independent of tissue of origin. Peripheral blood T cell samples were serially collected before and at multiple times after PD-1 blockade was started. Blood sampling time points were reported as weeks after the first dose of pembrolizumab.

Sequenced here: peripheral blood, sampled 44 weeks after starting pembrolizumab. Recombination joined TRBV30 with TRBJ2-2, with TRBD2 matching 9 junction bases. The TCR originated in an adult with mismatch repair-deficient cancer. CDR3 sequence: CAWGTFAGGTGELFF. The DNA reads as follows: TGTGCCTGGGGAACCTTTGCGGGAGGGACCGGGGAGCTGTTTTTT.